This T cell receptor (beta chain) was obtained from a study of blood T cells in healthy people across ages. A sample-barcoded 5' primer and a J-beta primer mix were used in a second PCR of roughly 7 to 12 cycles. One entry per CDR3 protein, called by TCRdb with MiXCR from the 5' RACE reads. The sample contains around 780,000 distinct CDR3 sequences, approximately 24% of which appear only once. Germline V CDR1 and CDR2: LGHDT, YNNKEL (reference sequence). The CDR3 extends over 11 amino acids. This clonotype was picked up a small number of times. At one end the junction does not follow the germline gene, possibly because of a read error. The data were also submitted as part of a second study, on T cells of mothers and their children.

The V gene is TRBV3-1, the J gene TRBJ2-5; a possible D gene is TRBD2 (5 bases). The sequence derives from a boy aged 5-17 years in good health. Sample: blood. CDR3 sequence reads: CASSRVGVVFF. The CDR3 bases are TGTGCCAGCAGCCGCGTCGGGGTTGTTTTCTTC.